These 20 T cell receptor beta chains originate from one sample sequenced in a study of cytomegalovirus exposure and HLA in healthy donors. Primers for the PCR totalled 60 Vbeta and 13 Jbeta. Here immunoSEQ multiplex PCR was the method, and the copy in TCRdb shows in-frame clones only, minus some. Among fewer than 200,000 clones listed, approximately 81% were seen once. Material for sequencing was PBMCs. The source is a man between 18 and 29 years old in good health and CMV-seropositive.

V and J are TRBV9 and TRBJ2-1, with 8 bases aligning to TRBD2. V lost 0 bases, J lost 3 bases, and 8 bases stayed unmatched. Germline loops: CDR1 SGDLS, CDR2 YYNGEE. This CDR3 comprises 17 residues. The CDR3 DNA is TGTGCCAGCAGCGTAGGACCGGGGGCGGGGGGCTACAATGAGCAGTTCTTC. Translation gives CASSVGPGAGGYNEQFF.

This chain links TRBV7-9 with TRBJ1-1; 12 nucleotides line up with TRBD1. The germline gives CDR1 SEHNR, CDR2 FQNEAQ (reference sequence). The CDR3 runs to 16 residues. Losses at the gene ends were 5 bases for V and 3 bases for J; bases not matched to a gene: 7. The CDR3 region has the DNA TGTGCCAGCAGCGGGGGGACAGGGGGCTTGGACACTGAAGCTTTCTTT. Encoded protein: CASSGGTGGLDTEAFF.

The V and J genes are TRBV27 and TRBJ2-7, with 7 bases lining up with TRBD1. V lost 5 bases, J lost 1 base, and 5 bases stayed unmatched. Germline V lookup: CDR1 MNHEY, CDR2 SMNVEV (reference sequence). CDR3 length: 14 residues. This chain's CDR3 is CASSPRQGSYEQYF. DNA for the CDR3: TGTGCCAGCAGTCCAAGACAGGGTTCCTACGAGCAGTACTTC.

The V and J genes are TRBV20-1 and TRBJ2-5; unclear D gene. The CDR3 loop spans 9 amino acids. From germline, CDR1 is DFQATT and CDR2 SNEGSKA (reference sequence). The V end was cut by 7 bases, the J end by 5 bases, with 5 bases between. The CDR3 loop is CSVRETQYF. DNA of the CDR3: TGCAGTGTGCGGGAGACCCAGTACTTC.

This sequence joins TRBV6-5 and TRBJ2-7; 10 bases line up with TRBD1. Germline CDR1 MNHEY, CDR2 SVGAGI. The CDR3 spans 13 residues. After removal of 7 bases from V and 6 bases from J, the junction contained 6 bases not matched to a gene. CDR3 nucleotide sequence: TGTGCCAGCACGGAGGACAGGGGGTCCGAGCAGTACTTC. Its translation: CASTEDRGSEQYF.

The V and J genes are TRBV7-9 and TRBJ2-3, with a tentative D call TRBD2 (5 bases). Trimming shortened V by 4 bases and J by 6 bases, and 14 bases separated the two germline ends. Looked up from germline, CDR1 is SEHNR and CDR2 is FQNEAQ (reference sequence). There are 14 residues in the CDR3. The CDR3 DNA is TGTGCCAGCAGCTACCGGGCCGGGGAGGATACGCAGTATTTT. It is translated as CASSYRAGEDTQYF.

As DNA, the CDR3 is TGCGCCAGCAGCCTCCAAGCCCAGGGGGCAGGGTCACCCCTCCACTTT. Amino acids: CASSLQAQGAGSPLHF. The chain uses TRBV4-1 and TRBJ1-6, with 8 bases lining up with TRBD1. This CDR3 contains 16 residues. Germline lookup yields CDR1 MGHRA and CDR2 YSYEKL. J was trimmed by 10 bases and V by 4 bases; bases with no gene match: 12.

The chain recombines TRBV4-3 with TRBJ1-3; D perhaps matches TRBD1 (5 bases). The CDR3 sequence is 15 residues long. The ends were cut back, 3 bases at V and 1 base at J, with 10 bases in the middle. Germline V gives CDR1 LGHNA, CDR2 YSLEER. DNA of the CDR3: TGCGCCAGCAGCCAGGGTCAGGGTTCTGGAAACACCATATATTTT. As protein: CASSQGQGSGNTIYF.

CDR3 loop: CASSPLTGWDSGANVLTF. CDR3 in DNA: TGTGCCAGCAGCCCCCTGACAGGGTGGGACTCTGGGGCCAACGTCCTGACTTTC. This chain uses TRBV5-6 with TRBJ2-6; TRBD1 matches at 7 bases. Germline CDR1 reads SGHDT; CDR2 reads YYEEEE. This CDR3 is 18 amino acids long. The V segment lost 4 bases and the J segment 0 bases; nucleotides outside the gene matches: 10.

This sequence joins TRBV2 and TRBJ1-5; weak D call: TRBD1 (5 bases). Germline V lookup: CDR1 SNHLY, CDR2 FYNNEI. The CDR3 loop spans 15 amino acids. V lost 5 bases, J lost 1 base, and 12 bases lay in between. CDR3 sequence: CASSQGTASNQPQHF. CDR3 nucleotide sequence: TGTGCCAGCAGTCAGGGAACGGCGAGCAATCAGCCCCAGCATTTT.

This clone was counted between two and nine times. The V and J genes are TRBV4-1 and TRBJ1-1; the match to TRBD1 covers 7 bases. The V gene end was trimmed by 1 base and the J gene end by 1 base; junction bases not matched to a gene: 0. Germline V gene lookup returns CDR1 MGHRA and CDR2 YSYEKL. This CDR3 comprises 14 residues. The CDR3 is CASSQGQGNTEAFF. In DNA form, the CDR3 reads TGCGCCAGCAGCCAAGGACAGGGGAACACTGAAGCTTTCTTT.

The chain joins TRBV19 to TRBJ1-5; D is possibly TRBD1 (5 bases). Between the trimmed V and J ends, which lost 3 bases and 6 bases, there was a span of 18 bases. Germline lookup yields CDR1 LNHDA and CDR2 SQIVND (reference sequence). There are 16 residues in the CDR3. The DNA of the CDR3 is TGTGCCAGTAGTATCAGGGCAGGGTCGGCTGCTCAGCCCCAGCATTTT. Residues: CASSIRAGSAAQPQHF.

This clone appeared a few times. In nucleotides, the CDR3 is TGTGCCAGCAGTCCCGGGACAGACTATGGGGAGCAGTTCTTC. This encodes CASSPGTDYGEQFF. This chain connects TRBV6-5 to TRBJ2-1, with 7 bases identical to TRBD1. Trimming at V came to 5 bases and at J to 10 bases, leaving 11 bases not matched to a gene. The CDR3 covers 14 residues. Looked up from germline, CDR1 is MNHEY and CDR2 is SVGAGI.

The chain couples TRBV5-5 to TRBJ1-2; D is unresolved. V gave up 4 bases and J gave up 1 base, with 14 bases separating them. The CDR3 consists of 15 residues. CDR1 SGHKS and CDR2 YYEKEE come from the germline V gene (reference sequence). The DNA of the CDR3 is TGTGCCAGCAGCCAGAACTCGGGAGTTAACTATGGCTACACCTTC. This codes for CASSQNSGVNYGYTF.

The chain joins TRBV5-1 to TRBJ1-6, with 10 nucleotides matching TRBD1. Germline trimming cut 2 bases from V and 10 bases from J; bases unmatched to any gene: 3. Germline V gene lookup returns CDR1 SGHRS and CDR2 YFSETQ. The CDR3 is 14 amino acids. The CDR3 region has the DNA TGCGCCAGCAGCTTTGGGACAGGGGAATCACCCCTCCACTTT. Protein sequence: CASSFGTGESPLHF.

The chain is built from TRBV29-1 and TRBJ2-5; D may be TRBD2 (6 bases). The V end was cut by 7 bases, the J end by 2 bases, with 14 bases between. Germline V gives CDR1 SQVTM, CDR2 ANQGSEA. The CDR3 is made up of 13 amino acids. CDR3 sequence reads: CSAARDSQETQYF. In DNA, the CDR3 is TGCAGCGCCGCCCGGGACTCTCAAGAGACCCAGTACTTC.

J is TRBJ1-2 and V is TRBV6-6, with unresolved D. The ends were cut back, 2 bases at V and 7 bases at J, with 11 bases in the middle. Germline V gene lookup returns CDR1 MNHNY and CDR2 SVGAGI (reference sequence). This CDR3 region has 13 residues. The CDR3 reads CASSYARAFGYTF. CDR3 nucleotides: TGTGCCAGCAGTTACGCGAGGGCCTTTGGCTACACCTTC.

The chain employs TRBV2 and TRBJ1-5, with 9 bases lining up with TRBD1. With 0 bases clipped from V and 5 bases from J, the junction kept 8 bases outside the gene matches. The CDR3 contains 17 residues. Germline lookup yields CDR1 SNHLY and CDR2 FYNNEI. The CDR3 DNA is TGTGCCAGCAGTGAAGCAGGGGGACAGGGCGAGGATCAGCCCCAGCATTTT. It yields the protein CASSEAGGQGEDQPQHF.

The chain has TRBV7-8 and TRBJ2-1; 10 bases are a match to TRBD2. The CDR3 is made up of 15 amino acids. V lost 3 bases, J lost 7 bases, and 6 bases stayed unmatched. Germline CDR1 is SGHVS and CDR2 is FQNEAQ. This CDR3 reads CASSLGTSEGNEQFF. The CDR3 DNA reads TGTGCCAGCAGCTTGGGGACTAGCGAGGGGAATGAGCAGTTCTTC.

The V gene is TRBV29-1, the J gene TRBJ1-2; D is perhaps TRBD1 (5 bases). Trimming took off 6 bases at V and 8 bases at J, with 13 bases between the two ends. The CDR3 contains 11 residues. CDR1 is SQVTM and CDR2 is ANQGSEA in the germline V gene. CDR3 residues: CSVGSGNGYTF. Written as DNA, the CDR3 is TGCAGCGTGGGGTCAGGGAACGGCTACACCTTC.